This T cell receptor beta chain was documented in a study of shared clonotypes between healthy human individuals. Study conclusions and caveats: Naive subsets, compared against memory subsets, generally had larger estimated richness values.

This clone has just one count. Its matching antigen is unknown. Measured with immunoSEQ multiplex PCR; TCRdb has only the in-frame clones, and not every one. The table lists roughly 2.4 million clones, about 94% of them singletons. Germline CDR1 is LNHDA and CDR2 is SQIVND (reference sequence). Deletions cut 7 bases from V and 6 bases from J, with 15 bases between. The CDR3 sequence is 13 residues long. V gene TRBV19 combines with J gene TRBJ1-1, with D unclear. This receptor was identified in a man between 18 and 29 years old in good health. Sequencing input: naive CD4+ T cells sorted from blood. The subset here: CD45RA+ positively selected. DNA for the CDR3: TGTGCCAGTAAGCCCGTAGTGAGGGCTGAAGCTTTCTTT. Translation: CASKPVVRAEAFF.